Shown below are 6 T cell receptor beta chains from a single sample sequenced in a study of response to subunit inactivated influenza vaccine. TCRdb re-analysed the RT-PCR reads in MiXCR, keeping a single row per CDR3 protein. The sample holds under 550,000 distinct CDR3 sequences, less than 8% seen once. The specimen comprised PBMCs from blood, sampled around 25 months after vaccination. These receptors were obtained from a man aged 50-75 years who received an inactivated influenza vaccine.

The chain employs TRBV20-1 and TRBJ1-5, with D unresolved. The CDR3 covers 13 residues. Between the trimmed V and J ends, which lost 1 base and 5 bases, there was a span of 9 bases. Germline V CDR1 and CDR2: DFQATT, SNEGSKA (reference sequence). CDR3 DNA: TGCAGTGCTAGAGCTCGCTCTCATCAGCCCCAGCATTTT. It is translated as CSARARSHQPQHF.

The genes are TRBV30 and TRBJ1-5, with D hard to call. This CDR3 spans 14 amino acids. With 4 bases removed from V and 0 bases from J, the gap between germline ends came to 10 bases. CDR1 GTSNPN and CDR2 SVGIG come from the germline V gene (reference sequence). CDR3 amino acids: CAWKHRYSNQPQHF. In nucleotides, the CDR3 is TGTGCCTGGAAACACCGATATAGCAATCAGCCCCAGCATTTT.

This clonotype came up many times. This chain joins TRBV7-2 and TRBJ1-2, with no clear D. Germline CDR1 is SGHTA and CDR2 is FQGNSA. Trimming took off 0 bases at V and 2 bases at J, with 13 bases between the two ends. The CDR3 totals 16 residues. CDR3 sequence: CASSLAHLTGNYGYTF. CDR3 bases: TGTGCCAGCAGCTTAGCACATCTGACGGGAAACTATGGCTACACCTTC.

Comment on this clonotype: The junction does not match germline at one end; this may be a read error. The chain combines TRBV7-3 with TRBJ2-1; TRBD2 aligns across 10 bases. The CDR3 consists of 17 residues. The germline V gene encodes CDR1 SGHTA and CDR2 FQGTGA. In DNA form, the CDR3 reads TGTGCCAGCAGCCCCAACCCCCCTAGCGGGAGATACAAAGAGCAGTTCTTC. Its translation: CASSPNPPSGRYKEQFF.

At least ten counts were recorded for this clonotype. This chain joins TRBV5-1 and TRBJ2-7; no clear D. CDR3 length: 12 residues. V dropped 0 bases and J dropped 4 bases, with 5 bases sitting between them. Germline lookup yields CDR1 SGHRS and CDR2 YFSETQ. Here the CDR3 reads CASSLANYEQYF. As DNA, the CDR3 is TGCGCCAGCAGCTTGGCGAATTACGAGCAGTACTTC.

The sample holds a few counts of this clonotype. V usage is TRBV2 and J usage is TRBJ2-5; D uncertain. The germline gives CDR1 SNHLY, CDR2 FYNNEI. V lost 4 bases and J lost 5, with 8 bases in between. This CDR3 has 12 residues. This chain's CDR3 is CASSVRSETQYF. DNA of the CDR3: TGTGCCAGCAGTGTTCGCAGCGAGACCCAGTACTTC.